These 20 T cell receptor beta chains came from one sample sequenced in a study of cytomegalovirus exposure and HLA in healthy donors. The PCR had 60 Vbeta and 13 Jbeta primers. Only in-frame clones appear in the TCRdb table, and some are missing; sequencing was by immunoSEQ multiplex PCR. In the table there are approximately 170,000 clones, approximately 88% of which are singletons. The specimen sequenced was PBMCs. The receptors come from a boy aged 2 to 10 in good health and CMV-seronegative.

V is TRBV6-1 and J is TRBJ2-5; 8 positions match TRBD1. In germline, CDR1 is MNHNS, CDR2 SASEGT. The CDR3 is 13 amino acids. V shed 4 bases, J shed 4 bases, and the junction held 2 bases outside the gene matches. This CDR3 reads CASSGDRRETQYF. In DNA, the CDR3 is TGTGCCAGCAGTGGGGACAGGAGAGAGACCCAGTACTTC.

The chain uses TRBV4-1 and TRBJ2-1, with 7 bases fitting TRBD2. CDR1 is MGHRA, CDR2 YSYEKL, per germline. The CDR3 is made up of 16 amino acids. V lost 0 bases to trimming and J lost 6 bases; unmatched junction nucleotides: 8. The CDR3 spells CASSQDPSGKSNEQFF. CDR3 nucleotide sequence: TGCGCCAGCAGCCAAGATCCCAGCGGGAAGTCCAATGAGCAGTTCTTC.

The gene calls are TRBV9 and TRBJ1-4; D not certain. V lost 4 bases, J lost 0 bases, and 13 bases lay in between. CDR1 is SGDLS and CDR2 is YYNGEE in the germline V gene. There are 16 residues in the CDR3. The CDR3 DNA is TGTGCCAGCAGCCCATCCCTTCGGGCAACTAATGAAAAACTGTTTTTT. Amino acids: CASSPSLRATNEKLFF.

The chain joins TRBV7-9 to TRBJ2-1, with 7 nucleotides matching TRBD2. Germline-derived CDR1 and CDR2 are SEHNR and FQNEAQ (reference sequence). CDR3 length equals 15 residues. V lost 1 base to trimming and J lost 4 bases; unmatched junction nucleotides: 4. The CDR3 spells CASSLVLGGYNEQFF. For the CDR3, the DNA is TGTGCCAGCAGCTTAGTGCTGGGGGGGTACAATGAGCAGTTCTTC.

This chain links TRBV9 with TRBJ2-1; 10 nucleotides align to TRBD2. J was trimmed by 8 bases and V by 5 bases; bases with no gene match: 4. This CDR3 has 13 amino acids. Germline CDR1 and CDR2: SGDLS and YYNGEE. The CDR3 is CASSPSGSHEQFF. The CDR3 DNA is TGTGCCAGCAGTCCTAGCGGGAGCCATGAGCAGTTCTTC.

The chain carries TRBV7-9 and TRBJ1-4; TRBD1 might be the D (5 bases). This CDR3 spans 14 amino acids. Trimming cost V 1 base and J 5 bases, with 8 bases left between them. CDR1 SEHNR and CDR2 FQNEAQ come from the germline V gene (reference sequence). CDR3 amino acids: CASSLETENEKLFF. CDR3 nucleotide sequence: TGTGCCAGCAGCTTAGAGACAGAAAATGAAAAACTGTTTTTT.

This chain links TRBV18 with TRBJ1-1; a weak D match, TRBD1 (5 bases). This CDR3 comprises 14 residues. V was trimmed by 4 bases and J by 5 bases, leaving 14 bases between them. CDR1 is KGHSH, CDR2 LQKENI, per germline. CDR3 residues: CASSLQGRDTEAFF. DNA for the CDR3: TGTGCCAGCTCACTTCAGGGAAGGGATACTGAAGCTTTCTTT.

The chain is built from TRBV7-8 and TRBJ1-1; D not resolved. The V end lost 0 bases, the J end lost 3 bases, and 8 bases lay between the germline ends. CDR1 SGHVS and CDR2 FQNEAQ come from the germline V gene. This CDR3 has 14 amino acids. The CDR3 DNA follows: TGTGCCAGCAGCTTAGCGGGCAGTTACACTGAAGCTTTCTTT. It specifies CASSLAGSYTEAFF.

This clone was seen a few times. This chain links TRBV6-1 with TRBJ2-7, with TRBD1 as a possible D gene (5 bases). V gave up 3 bases and J gave up 0 bases, with 15 bases separating them. Germline CDR1 reads MNHNS; CDR2 reads SASEGT. This CDR3 has 16 amino acids. The CDR3 DNA sequence: TGTGCCAGCAGTGACCCCATGAGGACAAGCTCCTACGAGCAGTACGTC. Residues: CASSDPMRTSSYEQYV.

This clone was counted once. The V and J genes are TRBV7-3 and TRBJ2-1; no clear D gene. Germline loops: CDR1 SGHTA, CDR2 FQGTGA. V gave up 3 bases and J gave up 0 bases, with 15 bases separating them. The CDR3 sequence is 17 residues long. The CDR3 protein is CASSFPQGPSSYNEQFF. CDR3 DNA sequence: TGTGCCAGCAGCTTCCCACAAGGCCCTAGCTCCTACAATGAGCAGTTCTTC.

CDR3 nucleotide sequence: TGTGCCAGCAGCAGCCCGGGACAGGGGAGCTACGAGCAGTACGTC. This gives the protein CASSSPGQGSYEQYV. The rearrangement links TRBV21-1 to TRBJ2-7; the DNA was not compared with TRBD1, the D call given in the table. TRBV21-1 is listed as a pseudogene. CDR3 length: 15 amino acids.

This clone has only a few counts. The genes are TRBV7-9 and TRBJ1-2, with TRBD1 matching over 9 bases. The junction had 11 bases not matched to a gene; V was cut back by 11 bases and J by 4 bases. CDR3 length equals 14 residues. Germline CDR1 reads SEHNR; CDR2 reads FQNEAQ (reference sequence). The chain's CDR3 is CALEAGQGVYGYTF. The CDR3 DNA follows: TGTGCCCTGGAGGCGGGACAGGGCGTCTATGGCTACACCTTC.

This chain joins TRBV2 and TRBJ2-5; D might be TRBD1 (5 bases). From germline, CDR1 is SNHLY and CDR2 FYNNEI. CDR3 length equals 14 residues. Trimming stripped 4 bases from V and 5 bases from J, with 14 bases between. The CDR3 DNA follows: TGTGCCAGCAGTGTCGGCACAGGTGGGGAGACCCAGTACTTC. It codes for CASSVGTGGETQYF.

V is TRBV4-2 and J is TRBJ2-2; no clear D gene. Trimming left V 0 bases short and J 4 bases short, with 9 bases between. The germline CDR1 and CDR2 sequences are LGHNA and YNFKEQ. This CDR3 comprises 15 residues. This chain's CDR3 is CASSQELGVTGELFF. The DNA for the CDR3 is TGTGCCAGCAGCCAAGAGCTAGGAGTCACCGGGGAGCTGTTTTTT.

The rearrangement links TRBV7-2 to TRBJ2-3; tentatively, D is TRBD2 (5 bases). V lost 3 bases to trimming and J lost 5 bases, with 18 bases between them. The CDR3 totals 16 residues. Germline-derived CDR1 and CDR2 are SGHTA and FQGNSA. The CDR3 is CASSFGPGPGRDTQYF. The CDR3 DNA reads as TGTGCCAGCAGCTTCGGCCCGGGTCCGGGGAGAGATACGCAGTATTTT.

Only one count was recorded for this clone. This sequence joins TRBV7-2 and TRBJ2-5; D remains unclear. The germline gives CDR1 SGHTA, CDR2 FQGNSA. The CDR3 covers 14 residues. The ends were cut back, 2 bases at V and 3 bases at J, with 10 bases in the middle. The CDR3 protein is CASSLRVYEETQYF. CDR3 sequence (DNA): TGTGCCAGCAGCTTACGAGTTTACGAAGAGACCCAGTACTTC.

This clone was detected once. The V gene is TRBV7-9, the J gene TRBJ1-4; D is uncertain. CDR3 length equals 17 residues. V gave up 3 bases and J gave up 0 bases, with 14 bases separating them. Germline-derived CDR1 and CDR2 are SEHNR and FQNEAQ (reference sequence). CDR3 loop: CASSFGQRPATNEKLFF. For the CDR3, the DNA is TGTGCCAGCAGCTTCGGTCAGCGTCCTGCAACTAATGAAAAACTGTTTTTT.

This clone was seen once. CDR3 residues: CAWSPLGVADTQYF. CDR3 DNA sequence: TGTGCCTGGAGTCCCCTTGGTGTAGCAGATACGCAGTATTTT. The chain is built from TRBV30 and TRBJ2-3; D remains unclear. This CDR3 has 14 residues. V was trimmed by 2 bases and J by 4 bases, leaving 13 bases between them. Germline V gene data show CDR1 as GTSNPN and CDR2 as SVGIG (reference sequence).

This clone was observed a few times. The rearrangement links TRBV30 to TRBJ2-3; D remains ambiguous. Germline V CDR1 and CDR2: GTSNPN, SVGIG (reference sequence). The CDR3 spans 14 residues. Trimming removed 5 bases at V and 6 bases at J, with 18 bases between. The CDR3 DNA sequence: TGTGCCTGGGACCTGGGCCAGGCCTCTGATACGCAGTATTTT. Translating gives CAWDLGQASDTQYF. The full variable domain, in which reference TRBV30 and TRBJ2-3 provide the parts outside the CDR3, is SQTIHQWPATLVQPVGSPLSLECTVEGTSNPNLYWYRQAAGRGLQLLFYSVGIGQISSEVPQNLSASRPQDRQFILSSKKLLLSDSGFYLCAWDLGQASDTQYFGPGTRLTVL.

The CDR3 DNA reads as TGTGCCAGCTCACCCACCGGGACTGGGTCCTACGAGCAGTACTTC. Protein: CASSPTGTGSYEQYF. The V and J genes are TRBV18 and TRBJ2-7; TRBD2 might be the D (6 bases). The CDR3 extends over 15 amino acids. Germline V gene data show CDR1 as KGHSH and CDR2 as LQKENI. V gave up 3 bases and J gave up 1 base, with 13 bases separating them. Together with reference TRBV18 and TRBJ2-7, the CDR3 gives the full variable domain: NAGVMQNPRHLVRRRGQEARLRCSPMKGHSHVYWYRQLPEEGLKFMVYLQKENIIDESGMPKERFSAEFPKEGPSILRIQQVVRGDSAAYFCASSPTGTGSYEQYFGPGTRLTVT.